The rows below give T cell receptor beta chains drawn from one sample of a study of blood T cells in healthy people across ages. TCRdb re-analysed the 5' RACE reads in MiXCR, keeping a single row per CDR3 protein. The sample contains fewer than 2 million distinct CDR3 sequences, about two fifths of which appear only once. The specimen sequenced was blood. The origin of the receptors is a human donor in good health. Both conserved end residues are part of each CDR3. D genes are given only for firm matches. For some rows the clone size is stated as once, few or many, or as a class when expanded; others skip it.

NA	NA	TRBJ1-1	TRBV29-1	CSGIRQNTEAFF	TGCAGCGGCATTAGACAGAACACTGAAGCTTTCTTT
NA	few	TRBJ1-6	TRBV12-5	CASVGEYSPLHF	TGTGCTAGTGTGGGCGAATACTCACCCCTCCACTTT
NA	NA	TRBJ1-6	TRBV12-3/TRBV12-4	CASNLGGIGSPLHF	TGTGCCAGCAACTTGGGGGGAATTGGGTCACCCCTCCACTTT
NA	NA	TRBJ2-1	TRBV24-1	CATSDFSYAGAINEQFF	TGTGCCACCAGTGATTTCTCATATGCCGGGGCTATCAATGAGCAGTTCTTC
NA	NA	TRBJ1-2	TRBV4-1	CASSQDNLRGYTF	TGCGCCAGCAGCCAAGATAACCTACGGGGCTACACCTTC
TRBD1	NA	TRBJ2-4	TRBV28	CASSIGQGNSNIQYF	TGTGCCAGCAGTATCGGACAGGGGAACTCAAACATTCAGTACTTC
NA	few	TRBJ1-5	TRBV18	CASSPSRRREPQHF	TGTGCCAGCTCACCCTCCCGGCGGAGGGAACCCCAGCATTTT
NA	few	TRBJ1-5	TRBV4-2	CASSQAPLGRDNQPQHF	TGTGCCAGCAGCCAAGCTCCGCTCGGCAGGGACAATCAGCCCCAGCATTTT
TRBD2	NA	TRBJ2-3	TRBV7-2	CASSFATGGTDTQYF	TGTGCCAGCAGCTTCGCGACGGGGGGGACAGATACGCAGTATTTT
NA	NA	TRBJ2-1	TRBV12-3/TRBV12-4	CASSPRGWGSSVNEQFF	TGTGCCAGCAGTCCTAGAGGATGGGGGAGTAGTGTCAATGAGCAGTTCTTC
NA	NA	TRBJ2-3	TRBV9	CASRPDSKTTQYF	TGTGCCAGCCGCCCGGACTCAAAGACTACGCAGTATTTT
NA	NA	TRBJ2-3	TRBV5-1	CASSIGGGAERTDTQYF	TGCGCCAGCAGCATCGGTGGGGGGGCTGAGCGCACAGATACGCAGTATTTT
NA	NA	TRBJ2-3	TRBV20-1	CSARAPGREFPSTDTQYF	TGCAGTGCTAGGGCCCCCGGCAGGGAGTTCCCTAGCACAGATACGCAGTATTTT
NA	NA	TRBJ2-7	TRBV7-2	CANSFYHEQYF	TGTGCCAACAGCTTTTATCACGAGCAGTACTTC
NA	NA	TRBJ2-1	TRBV5-4	CASSLVSQGWNEQFF	TGTGCCAGCAGCTTAGTCAGCCAGGGGTGGAATGAGCAGTTCTTC
NA	NA	TRBJ2-3	TRBV6-2/TRBV6-3	CASSWTSCRYYCRQYF	TGTGCCAGCAGTTGGACATCTTGCCGCTATTACTGTAGGCAGTATTTT
NA	few	TRBJ1-5	TRBV29-1	CSAEGGPGQPQHF	TGCAGCGCCGAAGGGGGGCCGGGTCAGCCCCAGCATTTT
NA	once	TRBJ2-5	TRBV4-2	CASSPSKEGGVETQYF	TGTGCCAGCAGCCCTTCCAAGGAGGGGGGTGTGGAGACCCAGTACTTC
NA	NA	TRBJ1-5	TRBV7-8	CASTQGYGQPQHF	TGTGCCAGCACCCAGGGTTACGGTCAGCCCCAGCATTTT
NA	few	TRBJ1-3	TRBV5-1	CASSLEGTSGNTIYF	TGCGCCAGCAGCTTGGAGGGGACCTCTGGAAACACCATATATTTT
NA	NA	TRBJ2-7	TRBV12-3/TRBV12-4	CASSPRTGLTYEQYF	TGTGCCAGCAGTCCCCGGACGGGGCTCACCTACGAGCAGTACTTC
NA	few	TRBJ1-4	TRBV28	CASAAANEKLFF	TGTGCCAGCGCGGCAGCTAATGAAAAACTGTTTTTT
TRBD2	NA	TRBJ2-1	TRBV7-3	CASSPVVGGSQFF	TGTGCCAGCAGCCCCGTGGTGGGGGGGTCGCAGTTCTTC
TRBD1	NA	TRBJ1-4	TRBV29-1	CSAKDRADNEKLFF	TGCAGCGCCAAGGACAGGGCGGATAATGAAAAACTGTTTTTT
TRBD1	NA	TRBJ2-3	TRBV25-1	CASKKQGSDTQYF	TGTGCCAGCAAAAAACAGGGGTCAGATACGCAGTATTTT
NA	NA	TRBJ1-2	TRBV5-1	CASKWTGTELYGYTF	TGCGCCAGCAAATGGACCGGGACCGAGCTATATGGCTACACCTTC
NA	few	TRBJ1-5	TRBV7-2	CASSLGSVGNQPQHF	TGTGCCAGCAGCTTGGGGAGCGTGGGCAATCAGCCCCAGCATTTT